The 27 T cell receptor beta chains in this list originate from one sample, sequenced in a study of T cell repertoires in ileal Crohn's disease. The protocol was immunoSEQ multiplex PCR, while the TCRdb copy is restricted to in-frame clones and leaves out a portion. The sample includes approximately 7,000 clones, around 69% of them seen just once. Documented time point: proximal margin of the surgical specimen (macroscopically non-inflamed). Material: ileal tissue. The source is an adult with Crohn's disease.

This chain links TRBV7-9 with TRBJ2-2; D assignment may be TRBD1 or TRBD2 (5 bases each). V lost 3 bases and J 1 base, leaving 15 bases between the germline ends. Germline V gene data show CDR1 as SEHNR and CDR2 as FQNEAQ (reference sequence). The CDR3 is made up of 17 amino acids. The CDR3 nucleotides read TGTGCCAGCAGCTTTGGGACCTCGACGGTGAACACCGGGGAGCTGTTTTTT. Translation: CASSFGTSTVNTGELFF.

V usage is TRBV27 and J usage is TRBJ2-3, with TRBD1 matching 10 bases. The V gene's germline CDR1 is MNHEY and CDR2 SMNVEV (reference sequence). V lost 8 bases to trimming and J lost 4 bases; unmatched junction nucleotides: 6. The length of the CDR3 is 14 residues. The CDR3 DNA sequence: TGTGCCAGCGCCGGGACAGGGGCCCCAGATACGCAGTATTTT. Translated, it gives CASAGTGAPDTQYF.

This chain uses TRBV28 with TRBJ2-1; 10 bases match TRBD2. The germline V gene has CDR1 MDHEN and CDR2 SYDVKM. The CDR3 has 16 amino acids. The junction had 11 bases not matched to a gene; V was cut back by 5 bases and J by 7 bases. In DNA form, the CDR3 reads TGTGCCAGCAGTCCCCTAGCAGCGGGAGGGAATAATGAGCAGTTCTTC. Its translation: CASSPLAAGGNNEQFF. Together with reference TRBV28 and TRBJ2-1, the CDR3 gives the full variable domain: DVKVTQSSRYLVKRTGEKVFLECVQDMDHENMFWYRQDPGLGLRLIYFSYDVKMKEKGDIPEGYSVSREKKERFSLILESASTNQTSMYLCASSPLAAGGNNEQFFGPGTRLTVL.

The chain employs TRBV28 and TRBJ2-7, with D tentatively TRBD1 or TRBD2 (5 bases each). The germline gives CDR1 MDHEN, CDR2 SYDVKM. This CDR3 spans 14 amino acids. Trimming stripped 3 bases from V and 7 bases from J, with 16 bases between. The DNA for the CDR3 is TGTGCCAGCAGTTTGTCCGGGGCGCCGCCGGAGCAGTACTTC. Protein sequence: CASSLSGAPPEQYF. Full variable domain (remainder filled in from reference TRBV28 and TRBJ2-7): DVKVTQSSRYLVKRTGEKVFLECVQDMDHENMFWYRQDPGLGLRLIYFSYDVKMKEKGDIPEGYSVSREKKERFSLILESASTNQTSMYLCASSLSGAPPEQYFGPGTRLTVT.

This clone was recorded a few times. V is TRBV11-2 and J is TRBJ2-7, with 10 bases matching TRBD2. V lost 0 bases and J lost 4; bases outside the gene matches: 6. The germline V gene has CDR1 SGHAT and CDR2 FQNNGV. This CDR3 has 16 amino acids. The CDR3 is CASSLEGSGRSYEQYF. The CDR3 bases are TGTGCCAGCAGCTTAGAGGGTAGCGGGAGGTCGTACGAGCAGTACTTC.

The chain couples TRBV19 to TRBJ2-3, with D hard to call. In germline, CDR1 is LNHDA, CDR2 SQIVND (reference sequence). The V gene lost 5 bases and the J gene lost 5 bases, with 8 bases spanning the gap. This CDR3 region has 12 residues. The CDR3 reads CASSVAGDTQYF. CDR3 nucleotides: TGTGCCAGTAGTGTCGCCGGAGATACGCAGTATTTT.

V usage is TRBV5-1 and J usage is TRBJ2-3, with 7 bases matching TRBD1. J gave up 1 base and V 0 bases, and 8 bases lay outside the gene matches. The V gene's germline CDR1 is SGHRS and CDR2 YFSETQ. There are 17 residues in the CDR3. The CDR3 protein is CASSLGLQGSRTDTQYF. CDR3 sequence (DNA): TGCGCCAGCAGCTTGGGACTACAGGGGTCTCGCACAGATACGCAGTATTTT.

The V call is TRBV19, the J call TRBJ1-5; weak D call: TRBD1 (6 bases). CDR1 and CDR2 (germline): LNHDA, SQIVND (reference sequence). This CDR3 spans 14 amino acids. Between the trimmed V and J ends, which lost 3 bases and 7 bases, there was a span of 13 bases. The CDR3 region is CASSMMGRGQPQHF. The CDR3, as DNA: TGTGCCAGTAGTATGATGGGTAGGGGGCAGCCCCAGCATTTT.

The chain uses TRBV7-2 and TRBJ2-7; 8 bases line up with TRBD1. Unmatched junction bases numbered 8, after V lost 0 bases and J lost 4 bases. The germline CDR1 and CDR2 sequences are SGHTA and FQGNSA. CDR3 length equals 16 residues. CDR3 in amino acids: CASSLAAGTGLYEQYF. Written as DNA, the CDR3 is TGTGCCAGCAGCTTAGCCGCCGGGACAGGACTTTACGAGCAGTACTTC.

The V and J genes are TRBV28 and TRBJ2-3; 7 bases line up with TRBD1. The CDR3 contains 15 residues. Per the germline V gene, CDR1 is MDHEN and CDR2 is SYDVKM. The V and J ends lost 6 bases and 0 bases, in that order; junction bases with no gene match: 6. The CDR3 sequence: CASRGTVHSTDTQYF. The CDR3 DNA sequence: TGTGCCAGCAGGGGGACAGTCCATAGCACAGATACGCAGTATTTT. The full variable domain, completed using reference TRBV28 and TRBJ2-3, is DVKVTQSSRYLVKRTGEKVFLECVQDMDHENMFWYRQDPGLGLRLIYFSYDVKMKEKGDIPEGYSVSREKKERFSLILESASTNQTSMYLCASRGTVHSTDTQYFGPGTRLTVL.

V is TRBV5-8 and J is TRBJ2-7; the D is unclear. The CDR3 runs to 13 residues. V dropped 4 bases and J dropped 2 bases, with 10 bases sitting between them. Germline assignment: CDR1 SGHTS and CDR2 YDEGEE. The CDR3 DNA follows: TGTGCCAGCAGCCAGACTGCTACCTACGAGCAGTACTTC. Translating gives CASSQTATYEQYF.

The chain couples TRBV21-1 to TRBJ2-1; TRBD2 was called by the table and not checked on the DNA. TRBV21-1 is a pseudogene locus. The CDR3 length is 15 residues. CDR3 sequence (DNA): TGTGCCAGCAGAACCGGACTAGTGGGAGACAATGAGCAGTTCTTC. It specifies CASRTGLVGDNEQFF.

This chain uses TRBV4-1 with TRBJ2-7; D is undetermined. From germline, CDR1 is MGHRA and CDR2 YSYEKL. The CDR3 consists of 15 residues. Trimming stripped 1 base from V and 4 bases from J, with 14 bases between. CDR3 nucleotide sequence: TGCGCCAGCAGCCAAGTCCCGGGTGTGCCTTACGAGCAGTACTTC. Translation gives CASSQVPGVPYEQYF.

By sample fraction, this clone is large. The chain combines TRBV23-1 with TRBJ2-7; either TRBD1 or TRBD2 may supply D (5 bases each). TRBV23-1 is identified as an open reading frame with a role that is uncertain. Trimming cost V 5 bases and J 2 bases, with 13 bases left between them. The CDR3 is 14 residues long. The CDR3, as DNA: TGCGCCAGCAGTTTCAGGGAGTCCCCCTACGAGCAGTACTTC. This codes for CASSFRESPYEQYF.

This clone was counted a few times. The chain employs TRBV4-2 and TRBJ2-2; TRBD2 matches 14 bases. Germline trimming cut 1 base from V and 4 bases from J; bases unmatched to any gene: 5. CDR1 LGHNA and CDR2 YNFKEQ come from the germline V gene. The CDR3 totals 18 residues. CDR3 in amino acids: CASSQAGLAGGSTGELFF. CDR3 nucleotide sequence: TGTGCCAGCAGCCAAGCTGGACTAGCGGGAGGAAGCACCGGGGAGCTGTTTTTT.

V gene TRBV5-6 combines with J gene TRBJ1-5, with D perhaps TRBD1 (5 bases). The CDR3 has 15 residues. CDR1 is SGHDT, CDR2 YYEEEE, per germline. Trimming stripped 0 bases from V and 7 bases from J, with 14 bases between. The CDR3 protein is CASSLAHVGHQPQHF. The DNA for the CDR3 is TGTGCCAGCAGCTTGGCGCATGTGGGGCACCAGCCCCAGCATTTT.

The chain has TRBV6-6 and TRBJ2-3, with 11 bases matching TRBD2. Looked up from germline, CDR1 is MNHNY and CDR2 is SVGAGI (reference sequence). Trimming removed 6 bases from V and 1 base from J; junction bases left unmatched: 3. The CDR3 length is 15 residues. The CDR3 sequence: CASSLLAGGTDTQYF. Here the CDR3 DNA reads TGTGCCAGCAGCCTACTAGCGGGGGGCACAGATACGCAGTATTTT.

DNA of the CDR3: TGCAGCGTTGGGGGCTCCAGGGGAGTGGGGACTGAAGCTTTCTTT. This translates into CSVGGSRGVGTEAFF. V usage is TRBV29-1 and J usage is TRBJ1-1; D may be TRBD1 (6 bases). The ends were cut back, 4 bases at V and 5 bases at J, with 20 bases in the middle. This CDR3 has 15 residues. Looked up from germline, CDR1 is SQVTM and CDR2 is ANQGSEA.

The chain uses TRBV15 and TRBJ1-1; 9 nucleotides line up with TRBD1. V gave up 5 bases and J gave up 2 bases; unmatched junction bases: 12. CDR1 is LNHNV, CDR2 YYDKDF, per germline (reference sequence). This CDR3 is 17 amino acids long. The CDR3 nucleotides are TGTGCCACCAGCTGTTGGGACAGGGCAAACCTAAACACTGAAGCTTTCTTT. It translates to CATSCWDRANLNTEAFF.

This clone was observed a handful of times. The chain links TRBV28 to TRBJ2-7; D ambiguous. V lost 5 bases, J lost 7 bases, and 18 bases lay in between. Germline values: CDR1 MDHEN, CDR2 SYDVKM. The CDR3 is made up of 14 amino acids. This chain's CDR3 is CASSPSLKIREQYF. CDR3 nucleotide sequence: TGTGCCAGCAGTCCCTCCTTAAAGATCAGGGAGCAGTACTTC.

The V call is TRBV19, the J call TRBJ2-1; perhaps TRBD2 as D (7 bases). The CDR3 is 16 residues long. CDR1 and CDR2 (germline): LNHDA, SQIVND (reference sequence). The germline V and J ends were trimmed by 7 bases and 6 bases, with 22 bases remaining between them. Written as DNA, the CDR3 is TGTGCCAGTAAAGGGGGGTCCGGGACTACTTTCAATGAGCAGTTCTTC. It yields the protein CASKGGSGTTFNEQFF.

The rearrangement joins TRBV18 to TRBJ2-1, with TRBD2 identical over 7 bases. Per the germline V gene, CDR1 is KGHSH and CDR2 is LQKENI. The J segment lost 2 bases and the V segment lost 8 bases, leaving 12 bases of the junction unmatched. The CDR3 loop spans 16 amino acids. In DNA form, the CDR3 reads TGTGCCAGCAATCCGATTACGGCGGGAGCCTACAATGAGCAGTTCTTC. Translated, it gives CASNPITAGAYNEQFF. The variable domain in full, completed from reference TRBV18 and TRBJ2-1, reads NAGVMQNPRHLVRRRGQEARLRCSPMKGHSHVYWYRQLPEEGLKFMVYLQKENIIDESGMPKERFSAEFPKEGPSILRIQQVVRGDSAAYFCASNPITAGAYNEQFFGPGTRLTVL.

The chain is built from TRBV5-1 and TRBJ2-1; D is perhaps TRBD1 or TRBD2 (5 bases each). The germline V and J ends were trimmed by 7 bases and 0 bases, with 14 bases remaining between them. Germline V gives CDR1 SGHRS, CDR2 YFSETQ. This CDR3 is 15 amino acids long. This CDR3 is CASATGTSSYNEQFF. The DNA for the CDR3 is TGCGCCAGCGCTACCGGGACGAGCTCCTACAATGAGCAGTTCTTC.

The J gene is TRBJ2-7, the V gene TRBV5-1; D is unresolved. Germline V CDR1 and CDR2: SGHRS, YFSETQ. Trimming cost V 1 base and J 5 bases, with 7 bases left between them. This CDR3 has 12 amino acids. The CDR3 nucleotides read TGCGCCAGCAGCTTGACAATCCACGAGCAGTACTTC. Encoded protein: CASSLTIHEQYF.

The chain joins TRBV5-4 to TRBJ1-2; 9 nucleotides agree with TRBD1. Germline V gives CDR1 SGHNT, CDR2 YYREEE (reference sequence). The ends lost 4 bases at V and 3 bases at J; junction bases unmatched: 4. The CDR3 length is 14 residues. This chain's CDR3 is CASSGDRGDYGYTF. The CDR3 DNA is TGTGCCAGCAGCGGTGACAGGGGGGACTATGGCTACACCTTC.

The CDR3 loop reads CAWSDRAGNTIYF. The CDR3 DNA reads as TGTGCCTGGAGTGACAGGGCTGGAAACACCATATATTTT. J is TRBJ1-3 and V is TRBV30; D may be TRBD1 (6 bases). Germline-derived CDR1 and CDR2 are GTSNPN and SVGIG (reference sequence). The CDR3 has 13 residues. V was shortened by 1 base and J by 2 bases, with 6 bases between the two germline ends. Using reference TRBV30 and TRBJ1-3 for the parts outside the CDR3, the full variable domain is SQTIHQWPATLVQPVGSPLSLECTVEGTSNPNLYWYRQAAGRGLQLLFYSVGIGQISSEVPQNLSASRPQDRQFILSSKKLLLSDSGFYLCAWSDRAGNTIYFGEGSWLTVV.

This clone was detected once. V gene TRBV30 combines with J gene TRBJ1-1, with no clear D. V dropped 3 bases and J dropped 0 bases, with 8 bases sitting between them. CDR3 size: 13 residues. Looked up from germline, CDR1 is GTSNPN and CDR2 is SVGIG (reference sequence). CDR3 sequence (DNA): TGTGCCTGGAGGGTCCTAATGAACACTGAAGCTTTCTTT. Translated: CAWRVLMNTEAFF.